The source of this T cell receptor beta chain is a study of cytomegalovirus exposure and HLA in healthy donors. The CDR3 extends over 14 amino acids. The V and J ends lost 3 bases and 5 bases respectively, with 10 bases between them. Germline values: CDR1 MNHEY, CDR2 SMNVEV (reference sequence). Vbeta (60) and Jbeta (13) primers were used in the PCR. Only in-frame clones appear in the TCRdb table, and some are missing; sequencing was by immunoSEQ multiplex PCR. The sample has 75,000 to 100,000 clones; about four fifths are singletons. This clone was recorded a few times. This TCR was sampled from a woman in her 70s in good health and CMV-seropositive. The specimen was PBMCs. V is TRBV27 and J is TRBJ1-4; D is perhaps TRBD1 (6 bases). This CDR3 is CASSFQGQNEKLFF. The CDR3 coding sequence is TGTGCCAGCAGTTTCCAAGGACAGAATGAAAAACTGTTTTTT.